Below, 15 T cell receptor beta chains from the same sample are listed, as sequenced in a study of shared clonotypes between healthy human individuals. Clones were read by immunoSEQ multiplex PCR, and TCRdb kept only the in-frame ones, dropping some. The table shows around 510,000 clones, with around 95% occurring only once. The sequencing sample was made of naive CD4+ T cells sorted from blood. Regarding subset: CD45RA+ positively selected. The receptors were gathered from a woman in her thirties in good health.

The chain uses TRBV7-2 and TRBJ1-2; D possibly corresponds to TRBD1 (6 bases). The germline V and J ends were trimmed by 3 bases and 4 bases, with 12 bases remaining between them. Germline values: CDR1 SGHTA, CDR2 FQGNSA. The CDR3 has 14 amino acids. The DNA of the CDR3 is TGTGCCAGCAGCTTTTCAGGGGCCCTCTATGGCTACACCTTC. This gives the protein CASSFSGALYGYTF.

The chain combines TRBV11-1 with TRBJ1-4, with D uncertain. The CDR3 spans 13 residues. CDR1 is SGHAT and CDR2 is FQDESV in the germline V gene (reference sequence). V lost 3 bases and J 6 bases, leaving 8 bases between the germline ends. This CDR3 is CASSLQMDEKLFF. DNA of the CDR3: TGTGCCAGCAGCTTGCAGATGGATGAAAAACTGTTTTTT.

The CDR3 protein is CASIAGGAYNEQFF. The DNA for the CDR3 is TGTGCCAGTATTGCGGGAGGGGCCTACAATGAGCAGTTCTTC. V gene TRBV19 combines with J gene TRBJ2-1, with 9 nucleotides matching TRBD2. The V gene's germline CDR1 is LNHDA and CDR2 SQIVND (reference sequence). The J segment lost 2 bases and the V segment lost 7 bases, leaving 3 bases of the junction unmatched. CDR3 length: 14 amino acids.

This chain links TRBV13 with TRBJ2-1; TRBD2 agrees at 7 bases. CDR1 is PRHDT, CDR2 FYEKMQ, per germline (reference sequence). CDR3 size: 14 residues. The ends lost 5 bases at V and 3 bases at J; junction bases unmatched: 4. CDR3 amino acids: CASSLGTNYNEQFF. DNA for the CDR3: TGTGCCAGCAGCCTGGGGACTAACTACAATGAGCAGTTCTTC.

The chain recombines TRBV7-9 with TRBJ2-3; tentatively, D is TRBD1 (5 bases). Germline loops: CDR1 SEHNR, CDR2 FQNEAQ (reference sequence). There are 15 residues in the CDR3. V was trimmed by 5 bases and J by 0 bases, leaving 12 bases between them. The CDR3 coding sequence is TGTGCCAGCAGCCCCGGACACACGAGCACAGATACGCAGTATTTT. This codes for CASSPGHTSTDTQYF.

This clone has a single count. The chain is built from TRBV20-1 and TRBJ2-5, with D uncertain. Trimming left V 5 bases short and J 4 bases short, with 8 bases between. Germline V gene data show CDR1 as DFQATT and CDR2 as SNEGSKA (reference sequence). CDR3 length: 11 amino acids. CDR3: CSAVPRETQYF. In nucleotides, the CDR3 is TGCAGTGCTGTCCCTCGAGAGACCCAGTACTTC.

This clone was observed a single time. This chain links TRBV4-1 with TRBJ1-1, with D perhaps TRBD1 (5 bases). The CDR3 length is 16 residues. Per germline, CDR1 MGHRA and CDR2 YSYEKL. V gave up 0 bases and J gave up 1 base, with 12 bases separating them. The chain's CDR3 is CASSQDWGTGNTEAFF. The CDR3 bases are TGCGCCAGCAGCCAAGATTGGGGGACGGGGAACACTGAAGCTTTCTTT.

CDR3 sequence (DNA): TGTGCCAGCAGTGAACGACAGTACACAGATACGCAGTATTTT. Translating gives CASSERQYTDTQYF. The rearrangement uses TRBV2 and TRBJ2-3; tentatively, D is TRBD1 (5 bases). Looked up from germline, CDR1 is SNHLY and CDR2 is FYNNEI. CDR3 length: 14 residues. The V end lost 2 bases, the J end lost 2 bases, and 8 bases lay between the germline ends. Looking up the rest from reference TRBV2 and TRBJ2-3 gives the full variable domain: EPEVTQTPSHQVTQMGQEVILRCVPISNHLYFYWYRQILGQKVEFLVSFYNNEISEKSEIFDDQFSVERPDGSNFTLKIRSTKLEDSAMYFCASSERQYTDTQYFGPGTRLTVL.

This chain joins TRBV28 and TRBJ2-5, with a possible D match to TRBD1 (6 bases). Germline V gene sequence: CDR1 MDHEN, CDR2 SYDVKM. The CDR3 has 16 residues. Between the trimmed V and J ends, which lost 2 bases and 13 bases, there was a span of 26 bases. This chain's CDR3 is CASSLSWVKSRGPRYF. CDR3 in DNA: TGTGCCAGCAGTTTAAGTTGGGTAAAGTCCAGGGGACCCAGGTACTTC.

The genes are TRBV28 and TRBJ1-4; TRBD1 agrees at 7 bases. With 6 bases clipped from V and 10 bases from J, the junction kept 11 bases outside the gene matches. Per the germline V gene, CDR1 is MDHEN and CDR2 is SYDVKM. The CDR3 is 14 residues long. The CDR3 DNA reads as TGTGCCAGCAGATACCGGGACAGTCACGGAAAACTGTTTTTT. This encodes CASRYRDSHGKLFF. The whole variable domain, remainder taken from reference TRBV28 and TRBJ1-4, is DVKVTQSSRYLVKRTGEKVFLECVQDMDHENMFWYRQDPGLGLRLIYFSYDVKMKEKGDIPEGYSVSREKKERFSLILESASTNQTSMYLCASRYRDSHGKLFFGSGTQLSVL.

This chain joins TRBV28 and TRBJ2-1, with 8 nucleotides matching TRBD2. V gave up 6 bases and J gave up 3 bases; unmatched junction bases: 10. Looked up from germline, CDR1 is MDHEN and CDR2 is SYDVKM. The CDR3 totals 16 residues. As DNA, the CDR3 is TGTGCCAGCAGACTCCAACTAGCGGAGCACTACAATGAGCAGTTCTTC. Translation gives CASRLQLAEHYNEQFF.

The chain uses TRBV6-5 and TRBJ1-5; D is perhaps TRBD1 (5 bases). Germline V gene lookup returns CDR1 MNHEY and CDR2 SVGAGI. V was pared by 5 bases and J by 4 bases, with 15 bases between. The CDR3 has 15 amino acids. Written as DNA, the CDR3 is TGTGCCAGCAGTCGAACCCGACAGTCTAATCAGCCCCAGCATTTT. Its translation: CASSRTRQSNQPQHF.

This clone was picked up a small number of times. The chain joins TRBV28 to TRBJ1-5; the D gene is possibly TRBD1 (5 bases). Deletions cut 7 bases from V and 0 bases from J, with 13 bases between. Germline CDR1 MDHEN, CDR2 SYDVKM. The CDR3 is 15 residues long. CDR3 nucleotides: TGTGCCAGCACCAGAGACAGACTTAGCAATCAGCCCCAGCATTTT. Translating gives CASTRDRLSNQPQHF.

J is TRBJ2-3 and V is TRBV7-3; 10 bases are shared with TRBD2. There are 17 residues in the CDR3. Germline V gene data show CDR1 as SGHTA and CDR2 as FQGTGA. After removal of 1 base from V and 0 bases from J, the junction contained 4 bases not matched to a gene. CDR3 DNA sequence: TGTGCCAGCAGCTTAATGGCTAGCGGGGGTAGCACAGATACGCAGTATTTT. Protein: CASSLMASGGSTDTQYF.

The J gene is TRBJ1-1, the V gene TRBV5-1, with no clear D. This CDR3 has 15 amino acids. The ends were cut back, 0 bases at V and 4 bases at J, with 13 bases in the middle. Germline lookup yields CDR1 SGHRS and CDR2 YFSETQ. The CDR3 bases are TGCGCCAGCAGCTTGGTTGCGGACCTCTCCACTGAAGCTTTCTTT. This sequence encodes CASSLVADLSTEAFF.